The clone carrying this TCR beta chain was observed a few times. Clones were read by immunoSEQ multiplex PCR, and TCRdb kept only the in-frame ones, dropping some. The sample includes hundreds of thousands of clones, around 78% of them seen just once. The CDR3 length is 13 residues. The V segment lost 6 bases and the J segment 5 bases; nucleotides outside the gene matches: 6. CDR1 SQVTM and CDR2 ANQGSEA come from the germline V gene. This sample stems from a study of shared clonotypes between healthy human individuals. The clonotype originates from a woman in her thirties in good health. This sequence joins TRBV29-1 and TRBJ2-3; TRBD2 matches 9 bases. The sample was memory CD4+ T cells sorted from blood. Described subset: CD45RA-negative fraction. This CDR3 is CSVAGGGIDTQYF. The CDR3 coding sequence is TGCAGCGTAGCGGGGGGCGGTATAGATACGCAGTATTTT.